The rows below give T cell receptor beta chains drawn from one sample of a study of cytomegalovirus exposure and HLA in healthy donors. TCRdb keeps only in-frame clones here, not all; method: immunoSEQ multiplex PCR. Of fewer than 200,000 clones in the sample, 80% to 90% were seen once. Sequencing used PBMCs. These receptors originate from a man aged 30 to 39 in good health and CMV-seropositive. CDR3s include the opening cysteine and the closing phenylalanine or tryptophan. A D gene is named only where the DNA matches it firmly. Some rows have no size entry. The others give once, few or many, or a class for an expanded clone.

j_call,d_call,clone_size,v_call,cdr3_nt,cdr3_aa
TRBJ1-2,NA,NA,TRBV10-2,TGCGCCAGCAGTGAAGAGCCGGAGGGTCCCGGCTACACCTTC,CASSEEPEGPGYTF
TRBJ1-1,NA,NA,TRBV5-6,TGTGCCAGCAGCTTGGCTTGGGAGGTGGGTGAAGCTTTCTTT,CASSLAWEVGEAFF
TRBJ2-2,TRBD1,NA,TRBV19,TGTGCCAGTAGTATAGGGACGAGGGGGCGAAGGGAGCTGTTTTTT,CASSIGTRGRRELFF
TRBJ2-5,NA,NA,TRBV11-3,TGTGCCAGCAGCTTAGATAATACAGGAGAGACCCAGTACTTC,CASSLDNTGETQYF
TRBJ1-1,NA,NA,TRBV19,TGTGCCAGTACTGAGGACAGAGAACACACTGAAGCTTTCTTT,CASTEDREHTEAFF
TRBJ2-2,TRBD1,NA,TRBV27,TGTGCCAGCATCGGGACAGGGACCGGGGAGCTGTTTTTT,CASIGTGTGELFF
TRBJ2-2,NA,NA,TRBV18,TGTGCCAGCTCGGAGGGCTCGGGGGAGCTGTTTTTT,CASSEGSGELFF
TRBJ2-6,TRBD1,once,TRBV2,TGTGCCAGCAGAAGGACAGGGGCCTTCTCTGGGGCCAACGTCCTGACTTTC,CASRRTGAFSGANVLTF
TRBJ2-6,NA,NA,TRBV13,TGTGCCAGCAGCTTAGGTCTCACAGGGGCCAACGTCCTGACTTTC,CASSLGLTGANVLTF
TRBJ1-2,NA,NA,TRBV5-1,TGCGCCAGCAGCTTGGCCGGGAAGGGAGCCTTCTATGGCTACACCTTC,CASSLAGKGAFYGYTF
TRBJ1-3,NA,once,TRBV10-3,TGTGCCATCAGCCGACTATTGGGCACCATATATTTT,CAISRLLGTIYF
TRBJ2-7,NA,NA,TRBV11-2,TGTGCCAGCAGCTTTGGACAGCAACTAATCTACGAGCAGTACTTC,CASSFGQQLIYEQYF
TRBJ1-4,TRBD1,once,TRBV7-9,TGTTCCAGCAGCCCTACAGGGGGATTGGATGAAAAACTGTTTTTT,CSSSPTGGLDEKLFF
TRBJ1-1,NA,NA,TRBV6-5,TGTGCCGGCACCAGAGGGGGTAGGGCCACTGAAGCTTTCTTT,CAGTRGGRATEAFF
TRBJ1-1,NA,few,TRBV10-1,TGCGCCAGCAGTAAGCCAGGGGACCCGGGCACTGAAGCTTTCTTT,CASSKPGDPGTEAFF
TRBJ2-3,NA,NA,TRBV5-1,TGCGCCAGCAGCTTGGTAGTGCAGGGGAAAGATACGCAGTATTTT,CASSLVVQGKDTQYF
TRBJ1-2,NA,NA,TRBV16,TGTGCCAGCAGCCAATGGGGCGGCTATGGCTACACCTTC,CASSQWGGYGYTF
TRBJ1-3,NA,once,TRBV19,TGTGCCAGTATCCCAAGAGCTAGACAGCGCTCTGGAAACACCATATATTTT,CASIPRARQRSGNTIYF
TRBJ1-3,NA,NA,TRBV7-2,TGTGCCAGCAGCTTATGGCGGCCCTCTGGAAACACCATATATTTT,CASSLWRPSGNTIYF
TRBJ2-2,TRBD1,once,TRBV6-4,TGTGCCAGCAGAAACGTACAGGGGGTTAAAGCCGGGGAGCTGTTTTTT,CASRNVQGVKAGELFF
TRBJ2-3,TRBD2,NA,TRBV7-9,TGTGCCAGCAGCTTCCCGGTCGGCGGGAGAGAGGGCACAGATACGCAGTATTTT,CASSFPVGGREGTDTQYF
TRBJ1-3,NA,NA,TRBV7-8,TGTGCCAGCAGCACGAAGACAGTCTCGGGAAACACCATATATTTT,CASSTKTVSGNTIYF
TRBJ2-5,TRBD1,NA,TRBV29-1,TGCAGCGGACGGACAGGGGGGACTCCAGAGACCCAGTACTTC,CSGRTGGTPETQYF